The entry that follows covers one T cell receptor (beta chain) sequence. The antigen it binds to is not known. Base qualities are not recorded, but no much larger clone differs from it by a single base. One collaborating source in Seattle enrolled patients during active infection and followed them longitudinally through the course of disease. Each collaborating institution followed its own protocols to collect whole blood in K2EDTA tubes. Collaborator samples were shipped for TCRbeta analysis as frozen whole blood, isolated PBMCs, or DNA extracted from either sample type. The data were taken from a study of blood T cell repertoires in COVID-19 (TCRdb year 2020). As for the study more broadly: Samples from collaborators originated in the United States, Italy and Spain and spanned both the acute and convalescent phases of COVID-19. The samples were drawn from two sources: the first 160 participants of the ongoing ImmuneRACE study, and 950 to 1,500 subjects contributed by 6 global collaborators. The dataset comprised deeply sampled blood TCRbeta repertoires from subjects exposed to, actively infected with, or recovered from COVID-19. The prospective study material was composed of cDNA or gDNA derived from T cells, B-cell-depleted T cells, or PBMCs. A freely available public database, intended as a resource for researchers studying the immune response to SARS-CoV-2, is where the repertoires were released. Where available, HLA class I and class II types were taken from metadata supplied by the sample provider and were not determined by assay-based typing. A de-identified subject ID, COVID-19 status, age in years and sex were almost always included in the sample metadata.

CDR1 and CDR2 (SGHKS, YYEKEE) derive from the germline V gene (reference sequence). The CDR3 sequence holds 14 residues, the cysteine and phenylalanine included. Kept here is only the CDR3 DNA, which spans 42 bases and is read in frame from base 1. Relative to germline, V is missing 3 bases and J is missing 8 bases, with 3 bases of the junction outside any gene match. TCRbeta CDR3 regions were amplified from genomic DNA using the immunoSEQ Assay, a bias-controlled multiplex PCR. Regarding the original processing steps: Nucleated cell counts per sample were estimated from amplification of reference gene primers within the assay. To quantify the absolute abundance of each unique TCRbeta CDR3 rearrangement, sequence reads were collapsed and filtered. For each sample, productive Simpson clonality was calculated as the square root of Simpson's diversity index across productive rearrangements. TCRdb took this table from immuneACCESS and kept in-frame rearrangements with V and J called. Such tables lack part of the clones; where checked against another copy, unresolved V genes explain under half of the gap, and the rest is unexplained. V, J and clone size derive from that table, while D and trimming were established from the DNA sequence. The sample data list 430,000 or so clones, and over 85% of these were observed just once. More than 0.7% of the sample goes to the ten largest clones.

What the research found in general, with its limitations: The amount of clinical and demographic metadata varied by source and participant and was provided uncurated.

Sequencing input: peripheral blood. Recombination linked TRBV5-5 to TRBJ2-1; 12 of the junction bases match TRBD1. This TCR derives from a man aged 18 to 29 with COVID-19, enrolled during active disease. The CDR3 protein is CASSWDRGRDEQFF. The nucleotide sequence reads TGTGCCAGCAGCTGGGACAGGGGGCGGGATGAGCAGTTCTTC. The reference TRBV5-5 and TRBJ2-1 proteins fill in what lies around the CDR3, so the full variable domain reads DAGVTQSPTHLIKTRGQQVTLRCSPISGHKSVSWYQQVLGQGPQFIFQYYEKEERGRGNFPDRFSARQFPNYSSELNVNALLLGDSALYLCASSWDRGRDEQFFGPGTRLTVL.